This entry lists 25 T cell receptor beta chains sequenced from one sample in a study of blood T cell repertoires in COVID-19. Clones were sequenced by immunoSEQ multiplex PCR, and TCRdb holds only the in-frame ones, with some missing. The table lists around 320,000 clones, 89% of them singletons. Sequencing input: PBMCs or T cells enriched from blood (not recorded which). These receptors all stem from a woman between 45 and 60 years old who had been exposed to COVID-19.

This clone appeared a single time. This chain connects TRBV10-3 to TRBJ1-1, with no clear D. Per the germline V gene, CDR1 is ENHRY and CDR2 is SYGVKD. Between the trimmed V and J ends, which lost 3 bases and 1 base, there was a span of 12 bases. This CDR3 is built from 15 residues. This chain's CDR3 is CAISEVLPGNTEAFF. The CDR3 DNA reads TGTGCCATCAGTGAAGTTCTCCCGGGGAACACTGAAGCTTTCTTT.

This chain joins TRBV12-3 or TRBV12-4 and TRBJ1-2; the D gene is possibly TRBD1 (6 bases). The CDR3 runs to 13 residues. The V gene lost 6 bases and the J gene lost 4 bases, with 12 bases spanning the gap. Written as DNA, the CDR3 is TGTGCCAGCAGCCAGGACAGCTCCTATGGCTACACCTTC. This gives the protein CASSQDSSYGYTF.

This rearrangement joins TRBV19 to TRBJ2-7; D perhaps matches TRBD1 (5 bases). Deletions cut 4 bases from V and 0 bases from J, with 13 bases between. CDR3 size: 15 residues. Germline V CDR1 and CDR2: LNHDA, SQIVND (reference sequence). The CDR3: CASSTTTVSSYEQYF. For the CDR3, the DNA is TGTGCCAGTAGTACCACGACAGTAAGCTCCTACGAGCAGTACTTC.

CDR3 sequence reads: CASSSGHRRTGELFF. In DNA form, the CDR3 reads TGTGCCAGCAGCTCGGGTCATAGACGGACCGGGGAGCTGTTTTTT. This chain links TRBV11-2 with TRBJ2-2, with unresolved D. This CDR3 is built from 15 residues. Trimming removed 4 bases at V and 5 bases at J, with 14 bases between. CDR1 SGHAT and CDR2 FQNNGV come from the germline V gene.

This clone was detected only once. The chain couples TRBV18 to TRBJ1-4, with 7 bases fitting TRBD1. Germline V CDR1 and CDR2: KGHSH, LQKENI. V shed 4 bases and J 8 bases; nucleotides not matched to a gene: 7. The CDR3 is 14 residues long. The CDR3 loop reads CASSQTGTVEKLFF. DNA for the CDR3: TGTGCCAGCTCACAAACAGGGACAGTGGAAAAACTGTTTTTT.

Worth noting for this clone: Other DNA sequences of this sample code for an identical CDR3. The chain couples TRBV3-1 (or the pseudogene TRBV3-2) to TRBJ2-7; 10 positions agree with TRBD1. The CDR3 consists of 15 residues. Germline trimming cut 1 base from V and 2 bases from J; bases unmatched to any gene: 2. Germline assignment: CDR1 LGHDT and CDR2 YNNKEL (reference sequence). Here the CDR3 reads CASSQGGTGAYEQYF. The CDR3 region has the DNA TGTGCCAGCAGCCAAGGCGGGACAGGGGCCTACGAGCAGTACTTC.

This chain links TRBV18 with TRBJ1-3, with D possibly TRBD1 on 5 matching bases. Trimming left V 2 bases short and J 0 bases short, with 20 bases between. CDR3 length: 19 amino acids. CDR1 is KGHSH and CDR2 is LQKENI in the germline V gene. CDR3 amino acids: CASSPYFRGEAYSGNTIYF. For the CDR3, the DNA is TGTGCCAGCTCACCATATTTTAGAGGGGAGGCCTACTCTGGAAACACCATATATTTT.

V and J are TRBV15 and TRBJ1-5; D might be TRBD1 (6 bases). CDR3 size: 17 residues. Germline V CDR1 and CDR2: LNHNV, YYDKDF (reference sequence). Trimming removed 0 bases from V and 0 bases from J, with 12 bases in between. The CDR3 nucleotides are TGTGCCACCAGCAGAGATCCTGGGGGGGCTAGCAATCAGCCCCAGCATTTT. Residues: CATSRDPGGASNQPQHF.

This clone was counted once. The chain recombines TRBV11-2 with TRBJ2-5, with 13 bases matching TRBD2. V shed 1 base and J 3 bases; nucleotides not matched to a gene: 11. The germline V gene has CDR1 SGHAT and CDR2 FQNNGV. The CDR3 sequence is 19 residues long. This CDR3 is CASSLGYGLAGVVKETQYF. In nucleotides, the CDR3 is TGTGCCAGCAGCTTAGGTTATGGACTAGCGGGGGTTGTCAAAGAGACCCAGTACTTC.

This rearrangement joins TRBV9 to TRBJ2-7; the match to TRBD1 covers 8 bases. The V segment lost 0 bases and the J segment 6 bases; nucleotides outside the gene matches: 5. The CDR3 is 14 residues long. The germline V gene encodes CDR1 SGDLS and CDR2 YYNGEE. CDR3 amino acids: CASSVGDRGREQYF. CDR3 DNA: TGTGCCAGCAGCGTAGGAGACAGGGGCCGCGAGCAGTACTTC.

CDR3 sequence reads: CASSLAGLAGGKDTQYF. CDR3 DNA: TGTGCCAGCAGCTTGGCGGGACTAGCGGGGGGTAAAGATACGCAGTATTTT. The chain has TRBV5-4 and TRBJ2-3; the match to TRBD2 covers 15 bases. The CDR3 is 17 residues long. CDR1 and CDR2 from the germline V gene are SGHNT and YYREEE (reference sequence). The junction had 4 bases not matched to a gene; V was cut back by 0 bases and J by 5 bases. The full variable domain, rest sourced from reference TRBV5-4 and TRBJ2-3, is ETGVTQSPTHLIKTRGQQVTLRCSSQSGHNTVSWYQQALGQGPQFIFQYYREEENGRGNFPPRFSGLQFPNYSSELNVNALELDDSALYLCASSLAGLAGGKDTQYFGPGTRLTVL.

This rearrangement joins TRBV5-1 to TRBJ2-5; the match to TRBD1 covers 7 bases. CDR1 is SGHRS, CDR2 YFSETQ, per germline. This CDR3 region has 17 residues. Losses at the gene ends were 1 base for V and 2 bases for J; bases not matched to a gene: 11. The DNA of the CDR3 is TGCGCCAGCAGCTTGACCCGAGGGACAGCCTTTCAAGAGACCCAGTACTTC. Its translation is CASSLTRGTAFQETQYF.

This chain joins TRBV27 and TRBJ1-6; D not resolved. Germline assignment: CDR1 MNHEY and CDR2 SMNVEV (reference sequence). Trimming stripped 3 bases from V and 10 bases from J, with 16 bases between. CDR3 length equals 15 residues. The CDR3 bases are TGTGCCAGCAGTTTGTCGCCCTCCGGTCACTCACCCCTCCACTTT. It is translated as CASSLSPSGHSPLHF.

The rearrangement uses TRBV30 and TRBJ1-1; possible D gene TRBD1, 5 bases. Trimming took off 4 bases at V and 4 bases at J, with 25 bases between the two ends. CDR3 length: 17 amino acids. Germline lookup yields CDR1 GTSNPN and CDR2 SVGIG (reference sequence). For the CDR3, the DNA is TGTGCCTGGACCTTACTACTGTACAGACAGCGAGGCACTGAAGCTTTCTTT. Translated: CAWTLLLYRQRGTEAFF.

J is TRBJ1-2 and V is TRBV7-9; D unresolved. Trimming shortened V by 4 bases and J by 0 bases, and 15 bases separated the two germline ends. The CDR3 extends over 16 amino acids. CDR1 and CDR2 from the germline V gene are SEHNR and FQNEAQ (reference sequence). In nucleotides, the CDR3 is TGTGCCAGCAGCTCCACCTGGCAGGCCGCTAACTATGGCTACACCTTC. It encodes CASSSTWQAANYGYTF.

This chain uses TRBV2 with TRBJ1-1; D is unresolved. Trimming cost V 7 bases and J 0 bases, with 6 bases left between them. There are 12 residues in the CDR3. Germline V gives CDR1 SNHLY, CDR2 FYNNEI. The CDR3 here is CASTQMNTEAFF. Here the CDR3 DNA reads TGTGCCAGCACACAGATGAACACTGAAGCTTTCTTT.

DNA for the CDR3: TGTGCCTGGAGAAAGGGGTCGGGCGAGCAGTACTTC. Translating gives CAWRKGSGEQYF. V gene TRBV30 combines with J gene TRBJ2-7; TRBD1 is a possible D gene (5 bases). Germline CDR1 reads GTSNPN; CDR2 reads SVGIG (reference sequence). The CDR3 sequence is 12 residues long. Trimming stripped 3 bases from V and 6 bases from J, with 12 bases between.

This clone has just a few counts. The chain combines TRBV6-2 or TRBV6-3 with TRBJ2-7; tentative D call: TRBD2 (6 bases). CDR3 length: 15 residues. Germline V gene data show CDR1 as MNHEY and CDR2 as SVGEGT. V was trimmed by 6 bases and J by 2 bases, leaving 17 bases between them. This CDR3 reads CASSPAYGGAYEQYF. CDR3 DNA: TGTGCCAGCAGCCCCGCGTACGGGGGTGCCTACGAGCAGTACTTC.

CDR3 in amino acids: CASSHQGNSPLHF. The CDR3 bases are TGTGCCAGCAGCCATCAGGGTAATTCACCCCTCCACTTT. V usage is TRBV3-1 (or the pseudogene TRBV3-2) and J usage is TRBJ1-6, with D possibly being TRBD1 (5 bases). Per germline, CDR1 LGHDT and CDR2 YNNKEL (reference sequence). V lost 3 bases and J lost 6, with 6 bases in between. CDR3 length: 13 amino acids.

The J gene is TRBJ1-1, the V gene TRBV6-5; TRBD1 matches at 7 bases. The CDR3 extends over 14 amino acids. The trim removed 8 bases at V and 1 base at J, leaving 7 bases unmatched. The germline gives CDR1 MNHEY, CDR2 SVGAGI. CDR3 amino acids: CASGGYRGNTEAFF. The DNA of the CDR3 is TGTGCCAGCGGGGGGTACAGGGGGAACACTGAAGCTTTCTTT.

The rearrangement uses TRBV29-1 and TRBJ1-4; TRBD1 agrees at 7 bases. Germline V gives CDR1 SQVTM, CDR2 ANQGSEA. CDR3 length: 14 amino acids. With V trimmed by 4 bases and J by 6 bases, 8 bases remained unmatched. The CDR3 nucleotides read TGCAGCGTTGGGGTAGGGGGCTGGGATGAAAAACTGTTTTTT. Translation gives CSVGVGGWDEKLFF. The full variable domain, its missing parts supplied by reference TRBV29-1 and TRBJ1-4, is SAVISQKPSRDICQRGTSLTIQCQVDSQVTMMFWYRQQPGQSLTLIATANQGSEATYESGFVIDKFPISRPNLTFSTLTVSNMSPEDSSIYLCSVGVGGWDEKLFFGSGTQLSVL.

The genes are TRBV7-9 and TRBJ1-2; 9 bases map to TRBD1. Germline assignment: CDR1 SEHNR and CDR2 FQNEAQ (reference sequence). Losses at the gene ends were 4 bases for V and 5 bases for J; bases not matched to a gene: 11. The CDR3 has 16 amino acids. The CDR3 nucleotides are TGTGCCAGCAGCTCAGCCGACAGGGGGTACCCATATGGCTACACCTTC. As protein: CASSSADRGYPYGYTF.

The rearrangement links TRBV6-1 to TRBJ2-2, with D maybe TRBD2 (6 bases). CDR1 and CDR2 (germline): MNHNS, SASEGT. Trimming stripped 3 bases from V and 5 bases from J, with 10 bases between. CDR3 length: 14 residues. Written as DNA, the CDR3 is TGTGCCAGCAGTGATCCGGGAGAGACCGGGGAGCTGTTTTTT. It yields the protein CASSDPGETGELFF.

In the case of this clone: Other DNA sequences from this sample encode an identical CDR3 as well. The J gene is TRBJ1-1, the V gene TRBV12-3 or TRBV12-4; no clear D. CDR3 length: 13 amino acids. With 5 bases removed from V and 2 bases from J, the gap between germline ends came to 9 bases. DNA for the CDR3: TGTGCCAGCAGTCTCCGGGGTAACACTGAAGCTTTCTTT. Protein: CASSLRGNTEAFF.

The gene calls are TRBV27 and TRBJ1-6; TRBD1 aligns across 7 bases. J gave up 5 bases and V 6 bases, and 4 bases lay outside the gene matches. The CDR3 totals 14 residues. Germline assignment: CDR1 MNHEY and CDR2 SMNVEV (reference sequence). CDR3 loop: CASRWGQHNSPLHF. In DNA form, the CDR3 reads TGTGCCAGCAGATGGGGACAGCATAATTCACCCCTCCACTTT.